This TCR beta chain derives from a study of PD-1 blockade in classical Hodgkin lymphoma. Study-wide points: Patients newly diagnosed and complete responders had comparable baseline diversity.

The CDR3 has 13 amino acids. Germline V gene data show CDR1 as SNHLY and CDR2 as FYNNEI. V gave up 7 bases and J gave up 5 bases, with 14 bases separating them. A note on this clone: Its specificity is not known.

The data were produced by immunoSEQ multiplex PCR, yet TCRdb's version contains in-frame clones alone and is incomplete. Of more than 25,000 clones listed, about two thirds are singletons. In every patient, relapse followed autologous stem cell transplantation, while exposure to brentuximab vedotin differed. Sequences were derived from peripheral blood mononuclear cells (PBMCs), sampled before the second cycle of nivolumab. The clonotype comes from a human donor with classical Hodgkin lymphoma. The rearrangement joins TRBV2 to TRBJ2-5; D perhaps matches TRBD2 (5 bases). Here the CDR3 DNA reads TGTGCCAGCAAAGGACTCCCTTTGGAGACCCAGTACTTC. Its translation: CASKGLPLETQYF.